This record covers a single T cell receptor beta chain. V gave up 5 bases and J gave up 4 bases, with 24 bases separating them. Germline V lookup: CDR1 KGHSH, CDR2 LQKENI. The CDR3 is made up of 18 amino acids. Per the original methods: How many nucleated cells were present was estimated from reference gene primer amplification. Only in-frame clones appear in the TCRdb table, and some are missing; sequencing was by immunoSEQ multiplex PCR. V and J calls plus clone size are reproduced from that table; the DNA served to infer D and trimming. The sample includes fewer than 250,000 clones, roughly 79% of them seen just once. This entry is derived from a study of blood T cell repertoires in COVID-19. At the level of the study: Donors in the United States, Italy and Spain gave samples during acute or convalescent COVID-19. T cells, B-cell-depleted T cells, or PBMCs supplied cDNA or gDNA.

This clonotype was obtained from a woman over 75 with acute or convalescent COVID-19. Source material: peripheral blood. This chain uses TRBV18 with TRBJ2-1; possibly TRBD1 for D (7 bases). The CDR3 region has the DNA TGTGCCAGCTCATTACGGAATGGAGGGGGCGATTTTTACAATGAGCAGTTCTTC. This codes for CASSLRNGGGDFYNEQFF.